Following are 32 T cell receptor beta chains from one sample sequenced in a study of shared T cell receptors in the human thymus. Clones were read by immunoSEQ multiplex PCR, and TCRdb kept only the in-frame ones, dropping some. There are 640,000 or so clones in the sample; around 87% occur only once, and roughly 0.0094% lies in the top ten. This sample also belongs to another study, concerning human thymus T cells.

The sequenced sample was thymocytes. Receptors originate from a boy younger than two with a congenital heart defect.

This chain uses TRBV6-5 with TRBJ1-1, with D uncertain. Trimming took 7 bases from V and 1 from J, leaving 13 bases between them. This CDR3 has 14 amino acids. CDR1 is MNHEY and CDR2 is SVGAGI in the germline V gene. CDR3 nucleotides: TGTGCCAGCACCTCTACAACAGAGAACACTGAAGCTTTCTTT. It encodes CASTSTTENTEAFF.

J is TRBJ1-5 and V is TRBV19, with D possibly being TRBD1 (5 bases). CDR1 LNHDA and CDR2 SQIVND come from the germline V gene (reference sequence). CDR3 length equals 16 residues. V lost 7 bases, J lost 0 bases, and 16 bases lay in between. For the CDR3, the DNA is TGTGCCAGTATCGGGGGGGAGTCTCTTAGCAATCAGCCCCAGCATTTT. As protein: CASIGGESLSNQPQHF. Filled out from reference TRBV19 and TRBJ1-5, the complete variable domain reads DGGITQSPKYLFRKEGQNVTLSCEQNLNHDAMYWYRQDPGQGLRLIYYSQIVNDFQKGDIAEGYSVSREKKESFPLTVTSAQKNPTAFYLCASIGGESLSNQPQHFGDGTRLSIL.

V and J are TRBV4-1 and TRBJ2-5; D is unresolved. V dropped 0 bases and J dropped 0 bases, with 8 bases sitting between them. This CDR3 comprises 15 residues. Germline values: CDR1 MGHRA, CDR2 YSYEKL. The CDR3 sequence is CASSQDRKYQETQYF. The CDR3 DNA sequence: TGCGCCAGCAGCCAAGATAGAAAGTACCAAGAGACCCAGTACTTC.

The chain recombines TRBV9 with TRBJ2-1, with 9 bases lining up with TRBD2. The length of the CDR3 is 16 residues. The germline gives CDR1 SGDLS, CDR2 YYNGEE. The ends lost 4 bases at V and 7 bases at J; junction bases unmatched: 12. The CDR3 DNA sequence: TGTGCCAGCAGCCCTACACTTAGCGGGAGTAGGAATGAGCAGTTCTTC. Translating it yields CASSPTLSGSRNEQFF.

The rearrangement links TRBV7-2 to TRBJ1-1, with 10 bases that match TRBD1. The CDR3 sequence is 16 residues long. Germline V lookup: CDR1 SGHTA, CDR2 FQGNSA. After removal of 5 bases from V and 3 bases from J, the junction contained 9 bases not matched to a gene. CDR3 region: CASSSNSGTGDTEAFF. CDR3 in DNA: TGTGCCAGCAGCAGCAACTCCGGGACAGGGGACACTGAAGCTTTCTTT.

This chain uses TRBV5-1 with TRBJ2-6; D gene ambiguous. The CDR3 totals 15 residues. Germline values: CDR1 SGHRS, CDR2 YFSETQ. The ends were cut back, 0 bases at V and 2 bases at J, with 6 bases in the middle. The CDR3 DNA reads TGCGCCAGCAGCTTGGCCTCCGCTGGGGCCAACGTCCTGACTTTC. This codes for CASSLASAGANVLTF.

The chain combines TRBV4-1 with TRBJ1-1, with D tentatively TRBD1 (6 bases). Germline V gene sequence: CDR1 MGHRA, CDR2 YSYEKL. The CDR3 sequence is 15 residues long. V was cut by 0 bases and J by 4 bases, with 12 bases left in between. Here the CDR3 DNA reads TGCGCCAGCAGCCAAGAACAGGGTGTGATCACTGAAGCTTTCTTT. Translated, it gives CASSQEQGVITEAFF.

The V call is TRBV6-1, the J call TRBJ1-5, with D tentatively TRBD1 (5 bases). Trimming left V 4 bases short and J 10 bases short, with 11 bases between. Germline lookup yields CDR1 MNHNS and CDR2 SASEGT. CDR3 length: 12 residues. Here the CDR3 reads CASSADQGPQHF. The CDR3 DNA is TGTGCCAGCAGTGCAGACCAGGGCCCCCAGCATTTT.

The chain links TRBV25-1 to TRBJ2-7; 8 nucleotides align to TRBD1. V lost 1 base to trimming and J lost 2 bases; unmatched junction nucleotides: 10. Germline assignment: CDR1 MGHDK and CDR2 SYGVNS. The CDR3 is 17 residues long. CDR3 loop: CASSEFTGGSPTYEQYF. CDR3 DNA sequence: TGTGCCAGCAGTGAATTCACAGGGGGATCCCCTACCTACGAGCAGTACTTC.

The chain has TRBV25-1 and TRBJ1-1, with D unresolved. CDR3 length: 16 amino acids. In germline, CDR1 is MGHDK, CDR2 SYGVNS. V was clipped by 4 bases and J by 2 bases, with 17 bases between them. The CDR3 DNA reads as TGTGCCAGCAGTGTTGCGGGAGGGAGTGTTAACACTGAAGCTTTCTTT. It codes for CASSVAGGSVNTEAFF.

V usage is TRBV14 and J usage is TRBJ1-3, with no clear D. The CDR3 totals 16 residues. The germline CDR1 and CDR2 sequences are SGHDN and FVKESK. Trimming removed 0 bases at V and 0 bases at J, with 9 bases between. In DNA form, the CDR3 reads TGTGCCAGCAGCCAAGATCCCGGGGACTCTGGAAACACCATATATTTT. Amino acids: CASSQDPGDSGNTIYF.

This chain uses TRBV28 with TRBJ1-5; 10 nucleotides align to TRBD1. CDR3 length equals 16 residues. Germline V CDR1 and CDR2: MDHEN, SYDVKM. The junction had 7 bases not matched to a gene; V was cut back by 2 bases and J by 6 bases. CDR3 residues: CASSLPGQGGRQPQHF. In DNA, the CDR3 is TGTGCCAGCAGTTTACCAGGACAGGGGGGGCGTCAGCCCCAGCATTTT.

The chain combines TRBV15 with TRBJ2-1, with 11 bases matching TRBD2. Per the germline V gene, CDR1 is LNHNV and CDR2 is YYDKDF (reference sequence). The CDR3 consists of 18 residues. V lost 1 base to trimming and J lost 7 bases; unmatched junction nucleotides: 12. Here the CDR3 reads CATSRASGRPPPWNEQFF. For the CDR3, the DNA is TGTGCCACCAGCAGAGCTAGCGGGAGGCCCCCGCCGTGGAATGAGCAGTTCTTC.

The chain employs TRBV29-1 and TRBJ1-1; 8 nucleotides agree with TRBD1. This CDR3 is 18 amino acids long. V lost 4 bases, J lost 0 bases, and 16 bases stayed unmatched. Germline V lookup: CDR1 SQVTM, CDR2 ANQGSEA. The CDR3 nucleotides are TGCAGCGTTGCCGCTCCGATTGAGAGACAGGGGCTGAACACTGAAGCTTTCTTT. This codes for CSVAAPIERQGLNTEAFF. Complete variable domain (other parts from reference TRBV29-1 and TRBJ1-1): SAVISQKPSRDICQRGTSLTIQCQVDSQVTMMFWYRQQPGQSLTLIATANQGSEATYESGFVIDKFPISRPNLTFSTLTVSNMSPEDSSIYLCSVAAPIERQGLNTEAFFGQGTRLTVV.

DNA of the CDR3: TGTGCCAGCTCACCACGGGACAGGGACCGGTTCGCCTATGGCTACACCTTC. Amino acid sequence: CASSPRDRDRFAYGYTF. The rearrangement uses TRBV18 and TRBJ1-2, with TRBD1 matching over 9 bases. Germline assignment: CDR1 KGHSH and CDR2 LQKENI. The CDR3 covers 17 residues. V dropped 1 base and J dropped 4; count of bases not matched to a gene: 10.

This chain joins TRBV5-6 and TRBJ2-7; TRBD2 agrees at 13 bases. CDR1 and CDR2 from the germline V gene are SGHDT and YYEEEE. The CDR3 covers 18 residues. V lost 2 bases to trimming and J lost 2 bases; unmatched junction nucleotides: 10. This CDR3 is CASSFKKTSGGRAYEQYF. CDR3 DNA sequence: TGTGCCAGCAGCTTTAAAAAGACTAGCGGGGGGAGAGCCTACGAGCAGTACTTC.

The genes are TRBV5-6 and TRBJ2-5; 10 bases are a match to TRBD1. The V and J ends lost 3 bases and 4 bases, in that order; junction bases with no gene match: 3. The CDR3 spans 14 residues. Per the germline V gene, CDR1 is SGHDT and CDR2 is YYEEEE. CDR3 nucleotides: TGTGCCAGCAGCTGGACAGGGGGGGGAGAGACCCAGTACTTC. It is translated as CASSWTGGGETQYF.

The chain is built from TRBV5-6 and TRBJ1-4, with a possible D match to TRBD1 (6 bases). The CDR3 consists of 17 residues. V gave up 4 bases and J gave up 2 bases, with 18 bases separating them. Germline V gene data show CDR1 as SGHDT and CDR2 as YYEEEE. The CDR3 bases are TGTGCCAGCAGCGGGAAGACACACAGGGATACTAATGAAAAACTGTTTTTT. Translation gives CASSGKTHRDTNEKLFF.

The chain combines TRBV14 with TRBJ2-1, with 11 bases that match TRBD2. The CDR3 is 19 residues long. Germline CDR1 reads SGHDN; CDR2 reads FVKESK. Trimming removed 2 bases from V and 2 bases from J; junction bases left unmatched: 11. The CDR3 reads CASSQSPPLTSGTYNEQFF. The CDR3 nucleotides read TGTGCCAGCAGCCAAAGCCCCCCCCTGACTAGCGGGACCTACAATGAGCAGTTCTTC.

This chain connects TRBV9 to TRBJ1-1, with TRBD1 as a possible D gene (6 bases). The ends were cut back, 3 bases at V and 0 bases at J, with 18 bases in the middle. CDR1 is SGDLS, CDR2 YYNGEE, per germline. CDR3 length: 17 amino acids. The CDR3 protein is CASSGLRGGQVNTEAFF. CDR3 nucleotides: TGTGCCAGCAGCGGGCTAAGGGGGGGACAAGTGAACACTGAAGCTTTCTTT.

A single count supports this clone. V gene TRBV11-2 combines with J gene TRBJ2-2; the D is unclear. The CDR3 runs 17 residues. Trimming removed 6 bases from V and 0 bases from J, with 17 bases in between. CDR1 and CDR2 (germline): SGHAT, FQNNGV. Written as DNA, the CDR3 is TGTGCCAGCAGATCTAGATCCTCTACCCCGAACACCGGGGAGCTGTTTTTT. Translating gives CASRSRSSTPNTGELFF.

The chain combines TRBV30 with TRBJ2-7; D is unclear. The CDR3 is made up of 16 amino acids. The ends were cut back, 0 bases at V and 0 bases at J, with 15 bases in the middle. Germline-derived CDR1 and CDR2 are GTSNPN and SVGIG (reference sequence). CDR3 loop: CAWSVLQMAASYEQYF. CDR3 nucleotide sequence: TGTGCCTGGAGTGTACTCCAAATGGCGGCCTCCTACGAGCAGTACTTC.

This clone was seen only once. J is TRBJ1-1 and V is TRBV27; D is unresolved. Germline V lookup: CDR1 MNHEY, CDR2 SMNVEV (reference sequence). With 7 bases removed from V and 5 bases from J, the gap between germline ends came to 17 bases. This CDR3 contains 14 residues. DNA of the CDR3: TGTGCCAGCACCACCAGTGGAGGGTTTACTGAAGCTTTCTTT. This sequence encodes CASTTSGGFTEAFF.

This chain joins TRBV4-1 and TRBJ2-1; 11 nucleotides agree with TRBD1. J lost 2 bases, V lost 4 bases, and 1 base had no gene match. Germline assignment: CDR1 MGHRA and CDR2 YSYEKL. This CDR3 comprises 15 residues. CDR3 residues: CASSRTGGPYNEQFF. The CDR3 DNA follows: TGCGCCAGCAGCCGGACAGGGGGCCCCTACAATGAGCAGTTCTTC.

CDR3 in amino acids: CASSPKGGFWTEAFF. As DNA, the CDR3 is TGCGCCAGCAGCCCCAAAGGCGGGTTTTGGACTGAAGCTTTCTTT. This chain connects TRBV4-3 to TRBJ1-1; D is undetermined. V was trimmed by 4 bases and J by 5 bases, leaving 17 bases between them. The CDR3 is 15 amino acids. Germline assignment: CDR1 LGHNA and CDR2 YSLEER.

The V and J genes are TRBV7-2 and TRBJ2-1; TRBD2 agrees at 12 bases. V trimming: 5 bases; J trimming: 0 bases; junction bases outside the gene matches: 2. The CDR3 is 16 residues long. Germline V gene data show CDR1 as SGHTA and CDR2 as FQGNSA. The CDR3 nucleotides read TGTGCCAGCAGCCAGGGACTAGCGGGCTCCTACAATGAGCAGTTCTTC. This gives the protein CASSQGLAGSYNEQFF.

The chain has TRBV7-8 and TRBJ2-2; D gene unclear. The V gene's germline CDR1 is SGHVS and CDR2 FQNEAQ. The CDR3 sequence is 15 residues long. Trimming cost V 6 bases and J 0 bases, with 11 bases left between them. The CDR3, as DNA: TGTGCCAGCAGACAGATGAACGCGAACACCGGGGAGCTGTTTTTT. It yields the protein CASRQMNANTGELFF. Full variable domain (remainder filled in from reference TRBV7-8 and TRBJ2-2): GAGVSQSPRYKVAKRGQDVALRCDPISGHVSLFWYQQALGQGPEFLTYFQNEAQLDKSGLPSDRFFAERPEGSVSTLKIQRTQQEDSAVYLCASRQMNANTGELFFGEGSRLTVL.

This clone was seen only once. V gene TRBV28 combines with J gene TRBJ2-5; tentative D call: TRBD1 (6 bases). Trimming cost V 6 bases and J 4 bases, with 12 bases left between them. This CDR3 region has 13 residues. The germline V gene encodes CDR1 MDHEN and CDR2 SYDVKM. The CDR3 DNA reads TGTGCCAGCAGCCATGGACAGAGAGAGACCCAGTACTTC. Translated, it gives CASSHGQRETQYF.

The chain has TRBV2 and TRBJ2-1; 11 bases are a match to TRBD2. This CDR3 comprises 16 residues. CDR1 and CDR2 from the germline V gene are SNHLY and FYNNEI. V lost 8 bases, J lost 7 bases, and 13 bases stayed unmatched. Here the CDR3 reads CASGSLAGGWINEQFF. The CDR3 nucleotides read TGTGCCAGCGGCTCCTTAGCGGGGGGGTGGATAAATGAGCAGTTCTTC.

In this sample, this clone turned up once. The J gene is TRBJ2-1, the V gene TRBV19, with a possible D match to TRBD1 (5 bases). Trimming removed 5 bases from V and 3 bases from J, with 17 bases in between. Per the germline V gene, CDR1 is LNHDA and CDR2 is SQIVND (reference sequence). There are 16 residues in the CDR3. The CDR3 nucleotides are TGTGCCAGTAGTCCCCGGTTGACAGAGAGCTACAATGAGCAGTTCTTC. This translates into CASSPRLTESYNEQFF. The whole variable domain, remainder taken from reference TRBV19 and TRBJ2-1, is DGGITQSPKYLFRKEGQNVTLSCEQNLNHDAMYWYRQDPGQGLRLIYYSQIVNDFQKGDIAEGYSVSREKKESFPLTVTSAQKNPTAFYLCASSPRLTESYNEQFFGPGTRLTVL.

CDR3 sequence (DNA): TGTGCCAGCAGTTCTCTCCCCCTAGCGGGAGAGAATGAGCAGTTCTTC. It codes for CASSSLPLAGENEQFF. The genes are TRBV28 and TRBJ2-1, with 10 bases aligning to TRBD2. The CDR3 sequence is 16 residues long. Losses at the gene ends were 4 bases for V and 7 bases for J; bases not matched to a gene: 10. The germline gives CDR1 MDHEN, CDR2 SYDVKM.

The chain joins TRBV14 to TRBJ2-3; 15 nucleotides align to TRBD2. CDR3 size: 17 residues. Germline assignment: CDR1 SGHDN and CDR2 FVKESK. J was trimmed by 6 bases and V by 4 bases; bases with no gene match: 8. The CDR3 region is CASSPGLAGGLGDTQYF. CDR3 nucleotides: TGTGCCAGCAGCCCGGGACTAGCGGGGGGCCTTGGGGATACGCAGTATTTT.